What follows is one T cell receptor beta chain and its context. The sample comes from a study of blood T cell repertoires in COVID-19. The CDR3 extends over 15 amino acids. J was trimmed by 2 bases and V by 8 bases; bases with no gene match: 11. Germline CDR1 reads LNHDA; CDR2 reads SQIVND (reference sequence). The protocol was immunoSEQ multiplex PCR, while the TCRdb copy is restricted to in-frame clones and leaves out a portion. In the table there are 80,000 to 95,000 clones, about 84% of which are singletons. The specimen was peripheral blood. V usage is TRBV19 and J usage is TRBJ2-5; 7 bases align to TRBD2. This sequence was found in a woman in her 70s with acute or convalescent COVID-19. CDR3 protein: CASQRASGTQETQYF. In nucleotides, the CDR3 is TGTGCCAGTCAGAGGGCTAGCGGAACACAAGAGACCCAGTACTTC.